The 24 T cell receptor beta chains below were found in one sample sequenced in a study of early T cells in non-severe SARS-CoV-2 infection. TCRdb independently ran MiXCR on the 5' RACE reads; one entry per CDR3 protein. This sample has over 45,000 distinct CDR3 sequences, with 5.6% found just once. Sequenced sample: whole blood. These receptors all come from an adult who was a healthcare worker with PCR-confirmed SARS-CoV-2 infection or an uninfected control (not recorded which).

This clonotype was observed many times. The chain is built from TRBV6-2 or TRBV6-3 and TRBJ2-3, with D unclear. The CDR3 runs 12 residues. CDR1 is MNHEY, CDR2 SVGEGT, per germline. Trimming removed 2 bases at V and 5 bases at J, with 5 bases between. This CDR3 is CASSYGKDTQYF. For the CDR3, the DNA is TGTGCCAGCAGTTACGGAAAAGATACGCAGTATTTT.

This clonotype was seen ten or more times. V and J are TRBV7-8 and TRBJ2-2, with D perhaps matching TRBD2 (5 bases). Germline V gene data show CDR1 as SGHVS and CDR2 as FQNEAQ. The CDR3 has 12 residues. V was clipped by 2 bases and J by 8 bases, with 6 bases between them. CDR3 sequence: CASSLPGGELFF. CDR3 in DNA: TGTGCCAGCAGCTTACCGGGAGGGGAGCTGTTTTTT.

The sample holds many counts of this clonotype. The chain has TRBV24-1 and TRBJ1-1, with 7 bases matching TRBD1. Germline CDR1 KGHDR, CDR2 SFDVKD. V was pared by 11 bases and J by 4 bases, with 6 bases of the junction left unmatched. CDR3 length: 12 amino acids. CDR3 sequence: CAIGQAVTEAFF. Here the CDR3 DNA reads TGTGCCATCGGACAGGCGGTCACTGAAGCTTTCTTT.

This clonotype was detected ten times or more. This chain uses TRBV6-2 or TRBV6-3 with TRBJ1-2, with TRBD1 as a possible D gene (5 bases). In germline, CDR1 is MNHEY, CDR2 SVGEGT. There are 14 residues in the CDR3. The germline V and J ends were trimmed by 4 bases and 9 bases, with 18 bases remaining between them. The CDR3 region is CASSWGTRDDSYTF. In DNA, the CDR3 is TGTGCCAGCAGTTGGGGGACCCGCGACGATAGCTACACCTTC.

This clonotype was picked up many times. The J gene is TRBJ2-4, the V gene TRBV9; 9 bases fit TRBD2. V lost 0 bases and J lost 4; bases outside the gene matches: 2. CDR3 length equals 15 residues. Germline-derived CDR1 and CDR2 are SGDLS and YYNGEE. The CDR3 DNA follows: TGTGCCAGCAGCGTAGACCTAGCGGGGAAAAACATTCAGTACTTC. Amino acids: CASSVDLAGKNIQYF.

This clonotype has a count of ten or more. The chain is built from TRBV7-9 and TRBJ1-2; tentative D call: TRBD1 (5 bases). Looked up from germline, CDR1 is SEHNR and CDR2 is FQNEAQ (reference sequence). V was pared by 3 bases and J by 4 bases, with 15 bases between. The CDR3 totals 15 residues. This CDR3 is CASSFPGLRGYGYTF. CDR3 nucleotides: TGTGCCAGCAGCTTCCCCGGTCTGAGGGGCTATGGCTACACCTTC.

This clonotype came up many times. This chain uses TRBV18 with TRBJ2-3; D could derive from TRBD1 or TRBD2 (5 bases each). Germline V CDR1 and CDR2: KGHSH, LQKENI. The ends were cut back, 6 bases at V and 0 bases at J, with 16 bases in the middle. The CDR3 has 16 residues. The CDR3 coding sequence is TGTGCCAGCTCTGGGACCTACCGAACTAGCACAGATACGCAGTATTTT. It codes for CASSGTYRTSTDTQYF.

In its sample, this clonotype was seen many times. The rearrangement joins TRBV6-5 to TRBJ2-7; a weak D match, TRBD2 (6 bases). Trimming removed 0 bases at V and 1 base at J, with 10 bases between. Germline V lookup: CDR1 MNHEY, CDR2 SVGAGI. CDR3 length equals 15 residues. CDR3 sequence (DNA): TGTGCCAGCAGTTACTCGGGACTTATATCCTACGAGCAGTACTTC. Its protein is CASSYSGLISYEQYF.

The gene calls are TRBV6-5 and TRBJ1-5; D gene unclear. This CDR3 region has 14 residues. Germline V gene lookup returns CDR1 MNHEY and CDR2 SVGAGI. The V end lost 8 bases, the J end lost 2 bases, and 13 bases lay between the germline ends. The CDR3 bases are TGTGCCAGCCGAGTTCGTCAAGGCAATCAGCCCCAGCATTTT. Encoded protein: CASRVRQGNQPQHF.

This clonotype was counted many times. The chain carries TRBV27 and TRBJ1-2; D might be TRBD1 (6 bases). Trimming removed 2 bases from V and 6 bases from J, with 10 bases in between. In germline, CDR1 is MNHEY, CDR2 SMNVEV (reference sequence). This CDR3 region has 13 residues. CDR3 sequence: CASSLQGWNGYTF. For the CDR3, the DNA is TGTGCCAGCAGTTTACAGGGGTGGAATGGCTACACCTTC.

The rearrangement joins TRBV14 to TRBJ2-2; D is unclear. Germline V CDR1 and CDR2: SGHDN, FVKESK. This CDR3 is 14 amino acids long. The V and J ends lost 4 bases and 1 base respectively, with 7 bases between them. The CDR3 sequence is CASSRDRNTGELFF. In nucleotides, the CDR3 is TGTGCCAGCAGCCGAGACCGGAACACCGGGGAGCTGTTTTTT. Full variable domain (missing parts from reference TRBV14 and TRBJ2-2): EAGVTQFPSHSVIEKGQTVTLRCDPISGHDNLYWYRRVMGKEIKFLLHFVKESKQDESGMPNNRFLAERTGGTYSTLKVQPAELEDSGVYFCASSRDRNTGELFFGEGSRLTVL.

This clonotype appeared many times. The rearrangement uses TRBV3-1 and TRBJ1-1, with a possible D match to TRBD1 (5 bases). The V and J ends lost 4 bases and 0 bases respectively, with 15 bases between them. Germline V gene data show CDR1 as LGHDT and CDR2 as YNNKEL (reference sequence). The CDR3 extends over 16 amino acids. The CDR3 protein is CASSPSRGPMNTEAFF. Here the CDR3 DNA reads TGTGCCAGCAGCCCCTCCCGGGGACCCATGAACACTGAAGCTTTCTTT. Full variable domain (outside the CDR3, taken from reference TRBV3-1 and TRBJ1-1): DTAVSQTPKYLVTQMGNDKSIKCEQNLGHDTMYWYKQDSKKFLKIMFSYNNKELIINETVPNRFSPKSPDKAHLNLHINSLELGDSAVYFCASSPSRGPMNTEAFFGQGTRLTVV.

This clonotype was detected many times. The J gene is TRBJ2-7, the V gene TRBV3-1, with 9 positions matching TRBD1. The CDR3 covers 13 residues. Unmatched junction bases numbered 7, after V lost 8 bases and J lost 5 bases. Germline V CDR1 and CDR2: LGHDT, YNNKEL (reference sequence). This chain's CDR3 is CASAGTGINEQYF. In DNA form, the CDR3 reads TGTGCCAGCGCAGGGACAGGGATCAACGAGCAGTACTTC.

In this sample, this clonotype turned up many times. CDR3 loop: CASTGAGRLDTQYF. CDR3 DNA: TGTGCCAGCACCGGAGCGGGGAGGTTGGATACGCAGTATTTT. The chain carries TRBV12-3 or TRBV12-4 and TRBJ2-3; 7 bases line up with TRBD2. V was pared by 7 bases and J by 6 bases, with 10 bases of the junction left unmatched. The CDR3 totals 14 residues.

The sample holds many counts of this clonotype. This chain's CDR3 is CASSLPPPEQETQYF. The CDR3 DNA reads TGTGCCAGCAGTCTCCCCCCCCCTGAGCAAGAGACCCAGTACTTC. This rearrangement joins TRBV12-3 or TRBV12-4 to TRBJ2-5; D unresolved. The CDR3 spans 15 residues. Trimming removed 5 bases at V and 2 bases at J, with 15 bases between.

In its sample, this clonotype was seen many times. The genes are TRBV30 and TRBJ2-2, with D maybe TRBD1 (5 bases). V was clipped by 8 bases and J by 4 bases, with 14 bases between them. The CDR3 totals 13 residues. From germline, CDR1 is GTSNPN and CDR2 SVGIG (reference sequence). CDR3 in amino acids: CAIDRSSTGELFF. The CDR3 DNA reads TGTGCCATCGACAGATCTTCCACCGGGGAGCTGTTTTTT.

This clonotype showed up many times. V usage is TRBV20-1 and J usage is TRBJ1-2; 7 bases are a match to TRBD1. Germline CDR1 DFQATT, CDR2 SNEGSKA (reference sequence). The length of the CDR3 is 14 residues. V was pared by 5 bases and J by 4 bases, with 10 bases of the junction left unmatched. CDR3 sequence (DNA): TGCAGTGCTCCCCGCCGGACAGGTGGCTATGGCTACACCTTC. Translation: CSAPRRTGGYGYTF.

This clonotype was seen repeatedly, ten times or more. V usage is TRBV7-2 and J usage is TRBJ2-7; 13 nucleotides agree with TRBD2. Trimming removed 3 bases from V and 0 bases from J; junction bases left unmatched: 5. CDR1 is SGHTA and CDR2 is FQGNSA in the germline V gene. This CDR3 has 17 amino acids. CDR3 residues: CASSLRTSGGVSYEQYF. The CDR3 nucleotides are TGTGCCAGCAGCTTGCGGACTAGCGGGGGAGTCTCCTACGAGCAGTACTTC.

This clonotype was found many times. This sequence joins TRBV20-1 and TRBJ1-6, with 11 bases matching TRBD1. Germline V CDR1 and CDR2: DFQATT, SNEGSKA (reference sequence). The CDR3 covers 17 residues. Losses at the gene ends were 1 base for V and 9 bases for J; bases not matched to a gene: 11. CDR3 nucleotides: TGCAGTGCTAGAGCCCCGGGGACAGGGGGAATCATTTCACCCCTCCACTTT. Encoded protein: CSARAPGTGGIISPLHF.

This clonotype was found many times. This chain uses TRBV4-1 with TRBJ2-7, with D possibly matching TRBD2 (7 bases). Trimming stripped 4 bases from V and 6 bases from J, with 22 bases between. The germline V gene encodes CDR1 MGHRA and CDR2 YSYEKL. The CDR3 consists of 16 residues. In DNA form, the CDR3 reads TGCGCCAGCAGCCCCGGGACCTCAAGGGGGGGGATCGAGCAGTACTTC. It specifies CASSPGTSRGGIEQYF.

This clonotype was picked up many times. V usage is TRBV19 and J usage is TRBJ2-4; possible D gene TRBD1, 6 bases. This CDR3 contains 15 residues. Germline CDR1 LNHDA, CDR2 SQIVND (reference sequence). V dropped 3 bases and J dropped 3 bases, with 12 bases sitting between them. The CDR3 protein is CASSISGENKNIQYF. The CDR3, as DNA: TGTGCCAGTAGTATCTCAGGGGAGAACAAAAACATTCAGTACTTC.

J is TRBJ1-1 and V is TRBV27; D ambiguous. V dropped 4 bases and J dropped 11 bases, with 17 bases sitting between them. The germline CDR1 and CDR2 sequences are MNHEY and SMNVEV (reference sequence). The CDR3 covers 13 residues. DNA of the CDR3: TGTGCCAGCAGTTCGCAATTCGGAACGAGGGCTTTCTTT. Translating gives CASSSQFGTRAFF.

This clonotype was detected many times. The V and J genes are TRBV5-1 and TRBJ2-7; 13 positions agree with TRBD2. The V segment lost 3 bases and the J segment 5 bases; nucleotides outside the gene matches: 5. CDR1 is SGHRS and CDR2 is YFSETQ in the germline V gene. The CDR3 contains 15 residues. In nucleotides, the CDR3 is TGCGCCAGCAGCTGGTCCGGGACTAGCGGGAACGAGCAGTACTTC. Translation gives CASSWSGTSGNEQYF.

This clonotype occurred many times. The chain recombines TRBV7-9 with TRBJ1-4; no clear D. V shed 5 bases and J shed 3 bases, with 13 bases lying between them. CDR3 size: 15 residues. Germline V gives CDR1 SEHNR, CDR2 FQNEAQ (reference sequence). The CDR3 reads CASSPRRVANEKLFF. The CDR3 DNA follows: TGTGCCAGCAGCCCTCGGAGAGTGGCTAATGAAAAACTGTTTTTT.